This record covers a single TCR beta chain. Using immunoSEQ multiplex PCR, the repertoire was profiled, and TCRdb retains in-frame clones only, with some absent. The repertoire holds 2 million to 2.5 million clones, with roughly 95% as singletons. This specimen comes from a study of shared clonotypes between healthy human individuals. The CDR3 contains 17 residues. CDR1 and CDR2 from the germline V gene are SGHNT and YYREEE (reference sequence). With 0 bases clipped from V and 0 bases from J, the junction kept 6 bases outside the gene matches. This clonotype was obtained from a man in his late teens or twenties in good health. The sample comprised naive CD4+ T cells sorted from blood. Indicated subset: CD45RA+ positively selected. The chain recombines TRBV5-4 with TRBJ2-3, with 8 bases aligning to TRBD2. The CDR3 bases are TGTGCCAGCAGCTTGGTACTCGCGGGGGGTAGCACAGATACGCAGTATTTT. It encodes CASSLVLAGGSTDTQYF.